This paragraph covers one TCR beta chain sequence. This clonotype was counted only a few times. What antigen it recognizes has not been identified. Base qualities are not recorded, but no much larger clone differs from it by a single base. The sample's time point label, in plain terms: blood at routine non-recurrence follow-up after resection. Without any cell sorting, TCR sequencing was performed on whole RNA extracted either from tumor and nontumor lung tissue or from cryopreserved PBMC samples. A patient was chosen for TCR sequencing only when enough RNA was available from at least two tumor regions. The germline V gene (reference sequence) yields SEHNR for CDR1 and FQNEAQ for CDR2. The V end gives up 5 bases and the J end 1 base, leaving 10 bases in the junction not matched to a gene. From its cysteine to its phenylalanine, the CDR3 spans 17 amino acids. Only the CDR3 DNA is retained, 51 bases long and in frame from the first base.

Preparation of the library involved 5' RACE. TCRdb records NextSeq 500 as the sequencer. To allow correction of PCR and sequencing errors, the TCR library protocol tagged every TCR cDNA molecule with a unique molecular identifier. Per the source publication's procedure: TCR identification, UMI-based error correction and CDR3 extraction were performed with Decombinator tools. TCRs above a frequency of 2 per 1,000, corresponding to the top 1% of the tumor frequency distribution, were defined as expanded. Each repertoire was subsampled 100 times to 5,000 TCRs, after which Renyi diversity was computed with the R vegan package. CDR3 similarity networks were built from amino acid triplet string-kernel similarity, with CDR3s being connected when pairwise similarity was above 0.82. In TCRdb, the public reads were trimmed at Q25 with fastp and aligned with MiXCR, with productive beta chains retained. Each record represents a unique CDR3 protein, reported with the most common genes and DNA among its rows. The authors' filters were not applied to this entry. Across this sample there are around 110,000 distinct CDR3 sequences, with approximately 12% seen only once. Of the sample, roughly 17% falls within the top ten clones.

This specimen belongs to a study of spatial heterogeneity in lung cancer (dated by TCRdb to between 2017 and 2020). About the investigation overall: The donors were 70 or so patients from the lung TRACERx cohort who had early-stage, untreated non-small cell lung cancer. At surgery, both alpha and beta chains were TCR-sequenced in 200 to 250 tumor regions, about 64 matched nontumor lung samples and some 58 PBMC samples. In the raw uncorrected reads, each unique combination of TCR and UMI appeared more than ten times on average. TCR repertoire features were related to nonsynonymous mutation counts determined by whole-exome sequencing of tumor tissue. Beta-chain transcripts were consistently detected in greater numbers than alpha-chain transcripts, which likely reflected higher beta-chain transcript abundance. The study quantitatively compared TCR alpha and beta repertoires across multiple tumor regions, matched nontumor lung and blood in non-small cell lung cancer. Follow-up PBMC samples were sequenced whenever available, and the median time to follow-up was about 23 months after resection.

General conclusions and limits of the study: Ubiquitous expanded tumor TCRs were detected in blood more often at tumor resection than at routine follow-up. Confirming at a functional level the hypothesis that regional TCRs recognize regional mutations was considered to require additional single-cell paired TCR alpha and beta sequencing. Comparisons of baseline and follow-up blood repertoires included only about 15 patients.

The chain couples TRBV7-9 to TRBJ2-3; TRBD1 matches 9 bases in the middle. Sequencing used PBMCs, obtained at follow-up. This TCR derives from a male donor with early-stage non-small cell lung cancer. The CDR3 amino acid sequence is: CASSPKLWDRGTDTQYF. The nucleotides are TGTGCCAGCAGCCCCAAATTGTGGGACAGGGGCACAGATACGCAGTATTTT.